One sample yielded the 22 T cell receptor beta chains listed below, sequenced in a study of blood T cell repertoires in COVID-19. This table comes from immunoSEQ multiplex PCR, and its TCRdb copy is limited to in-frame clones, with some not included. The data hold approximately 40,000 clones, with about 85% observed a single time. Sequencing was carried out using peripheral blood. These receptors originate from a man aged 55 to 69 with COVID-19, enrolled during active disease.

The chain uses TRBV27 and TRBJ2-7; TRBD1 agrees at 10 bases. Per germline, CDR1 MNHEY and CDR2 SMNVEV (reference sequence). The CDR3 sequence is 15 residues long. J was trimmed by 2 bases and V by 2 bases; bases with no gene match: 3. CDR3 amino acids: CASSLGQGGTYEQYF. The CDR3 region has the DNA TGTGCCAGCAGTTTAGGACAGGGGGGTACCTACGAGCAGTACTTC.

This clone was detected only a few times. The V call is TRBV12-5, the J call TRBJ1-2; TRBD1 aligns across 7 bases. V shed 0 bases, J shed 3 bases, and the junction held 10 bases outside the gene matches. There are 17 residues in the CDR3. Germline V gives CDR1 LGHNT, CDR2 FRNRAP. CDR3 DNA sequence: TGTGCTAGTGGTTTGGTACTCAGGAGGGGGCTAGACTATGGCTACACCTTC. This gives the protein CASGLVLRRGLDYGYTF.

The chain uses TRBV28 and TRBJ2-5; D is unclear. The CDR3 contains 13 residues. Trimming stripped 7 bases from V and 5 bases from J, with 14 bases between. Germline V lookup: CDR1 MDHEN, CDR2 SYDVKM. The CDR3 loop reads CASTLRSRETQYF. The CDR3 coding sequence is TGTGCCAGCACCCTTAGATCCCGGGAGACCCAGTACTTC.

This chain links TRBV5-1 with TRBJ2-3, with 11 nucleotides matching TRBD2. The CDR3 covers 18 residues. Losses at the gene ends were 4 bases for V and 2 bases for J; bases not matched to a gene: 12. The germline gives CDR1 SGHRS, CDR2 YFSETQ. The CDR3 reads CASSPPRPSGRPTDTQYF. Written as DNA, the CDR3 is TGCGCCAGCAGCCCCCCACGACCTAGCGGGAGGCCCACAGATACGCAGTATTTT.

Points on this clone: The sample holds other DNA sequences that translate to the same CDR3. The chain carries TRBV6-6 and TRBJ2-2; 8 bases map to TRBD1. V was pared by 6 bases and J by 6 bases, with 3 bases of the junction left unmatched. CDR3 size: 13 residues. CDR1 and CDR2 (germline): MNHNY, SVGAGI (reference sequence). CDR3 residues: CASSDRGAGELFF. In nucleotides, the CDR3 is TGTGCCAGCAGCGACAGGGGTGCCGGGGAGCTGTTTTTT.

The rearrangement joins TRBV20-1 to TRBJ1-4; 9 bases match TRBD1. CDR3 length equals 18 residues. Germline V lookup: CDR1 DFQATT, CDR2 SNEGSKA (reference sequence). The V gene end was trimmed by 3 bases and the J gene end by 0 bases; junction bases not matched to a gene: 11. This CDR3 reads CSASLMGQGFATNEKLFF. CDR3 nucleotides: TGCAGTGCTAGTTTGATGGGACAGGGCTTTGCAACTAATGAAAAACTGTTTTTT.

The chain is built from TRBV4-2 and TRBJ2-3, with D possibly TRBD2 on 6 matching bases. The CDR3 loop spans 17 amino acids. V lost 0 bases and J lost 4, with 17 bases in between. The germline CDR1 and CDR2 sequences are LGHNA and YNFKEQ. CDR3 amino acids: CASSQDGSGSGADTQYF. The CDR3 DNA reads TGTGCCAGCAGCCAAGATGGGTCCGGGAGTGGGGCAGATACGCAGTATTTT.

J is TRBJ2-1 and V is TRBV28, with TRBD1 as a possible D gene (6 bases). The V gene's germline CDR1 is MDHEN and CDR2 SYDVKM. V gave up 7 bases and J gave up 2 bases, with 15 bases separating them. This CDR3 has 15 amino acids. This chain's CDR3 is CASTSVGQTYNEQFF. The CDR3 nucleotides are TGTGCCAGCACCTCGGTGGGACAAACCTACAATGAGCAGTTCTTC.

Written as DNA, the CDR3 is TGTGCCAGCAGCCAAGACGTCTCGGCTAGCGGGAGCACAGATACGCAGTATTTT. Protein sequence: CASSQDVSASGSTDTQYF. The chain is built from TRBV3-1 (or the pseudogene TRBV3-2) and TRBJ2-3, with 8 nucleotides matching TRBD2. The CDR3 spans 18 residues. Germline V CDR1 and CDR2: LGHDT, YNNKEL (reference sequence). V was clipped by 0 bases and J by 0 bases; unmatched bases: 8.

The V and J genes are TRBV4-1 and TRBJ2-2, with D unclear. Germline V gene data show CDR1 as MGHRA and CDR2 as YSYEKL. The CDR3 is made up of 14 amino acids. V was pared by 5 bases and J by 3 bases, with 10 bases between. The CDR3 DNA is TGCGCCAGCAGCGCCAACAGCTACACCGGGGAGCTGTTTTTT. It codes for CASSANSYTGELFF.

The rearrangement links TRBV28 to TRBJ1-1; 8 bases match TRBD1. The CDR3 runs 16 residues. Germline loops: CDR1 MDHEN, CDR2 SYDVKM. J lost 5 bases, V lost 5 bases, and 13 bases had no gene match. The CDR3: CASSLRRTGGGTEAFF. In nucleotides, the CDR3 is TGTGCCAGCAGTCTCCGCCGCACAGGGGGGGGGACTGAAGCTTTCTTT.

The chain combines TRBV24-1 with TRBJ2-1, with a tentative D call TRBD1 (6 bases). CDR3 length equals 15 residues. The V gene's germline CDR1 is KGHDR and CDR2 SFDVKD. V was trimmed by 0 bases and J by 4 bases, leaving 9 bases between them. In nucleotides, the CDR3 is TGTGCCACCAGTGATTTGAGGGACAATTACAATGAGCAGTTCTTC. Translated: CATSDLRDNYNEQFF.

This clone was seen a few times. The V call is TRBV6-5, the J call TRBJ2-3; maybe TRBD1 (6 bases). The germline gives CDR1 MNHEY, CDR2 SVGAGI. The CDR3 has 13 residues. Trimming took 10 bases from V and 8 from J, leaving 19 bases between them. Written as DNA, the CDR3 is TGTGCCACCGAAGCAGGGGTCCAGGGTACGCAGTATTTT. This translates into CATEAGVQGTQYF.

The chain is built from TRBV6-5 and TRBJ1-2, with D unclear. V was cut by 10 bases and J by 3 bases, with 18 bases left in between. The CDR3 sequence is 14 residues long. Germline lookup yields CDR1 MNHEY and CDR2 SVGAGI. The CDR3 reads CATLRETEDYGYTF. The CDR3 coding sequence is TGTGCCACTCTACGGGAAACAGAAGACTATGGCTACACCTTC.

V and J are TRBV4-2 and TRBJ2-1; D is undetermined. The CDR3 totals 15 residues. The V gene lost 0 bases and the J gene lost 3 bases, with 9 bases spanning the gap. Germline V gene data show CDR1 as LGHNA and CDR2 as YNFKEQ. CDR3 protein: CASSQDTGNYNEQFF. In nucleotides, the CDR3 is TGTGCCAGCAGCCAAGATACGGGTAACTACAATGAGCAGTTCTTC.

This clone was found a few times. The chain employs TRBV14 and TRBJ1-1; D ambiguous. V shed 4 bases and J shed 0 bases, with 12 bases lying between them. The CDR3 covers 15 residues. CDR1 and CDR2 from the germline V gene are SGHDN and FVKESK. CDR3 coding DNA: TGTGCCAGCAGCCGAGCCGGTCCCTTGAACACTGAAGCTTTCTTT. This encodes CASSRAGPLNTEAFF.

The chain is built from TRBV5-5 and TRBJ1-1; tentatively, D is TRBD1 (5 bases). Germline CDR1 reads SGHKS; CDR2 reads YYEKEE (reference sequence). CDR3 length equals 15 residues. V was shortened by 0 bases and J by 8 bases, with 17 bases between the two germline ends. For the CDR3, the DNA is TGTGCCAGCAGCTTGGTCATGTGGGGCTTGAGCGAAGCTTTCTTT. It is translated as CASSLVMWGLSEAFF.

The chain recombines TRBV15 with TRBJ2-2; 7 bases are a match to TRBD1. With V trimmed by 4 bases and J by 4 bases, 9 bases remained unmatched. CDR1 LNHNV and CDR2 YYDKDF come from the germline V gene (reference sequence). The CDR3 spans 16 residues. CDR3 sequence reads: CATSNTTGMFTGELFF. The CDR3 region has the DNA TGTGCCACCAGCAACACGACAGGGATGTTCACCGGGGAGCTGTTTTTT. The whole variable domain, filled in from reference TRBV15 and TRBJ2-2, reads DAMVIQNPRYQVTQFGKPVTLSCSQTLNHNVMYWYQQKSSQAPKLLFHYYDKDFNNEADTPDNFQSRRPNTSFCFLDIRSPGLGDTAMYLCATSNTTGMFTGELFFGEGSRLTVL.

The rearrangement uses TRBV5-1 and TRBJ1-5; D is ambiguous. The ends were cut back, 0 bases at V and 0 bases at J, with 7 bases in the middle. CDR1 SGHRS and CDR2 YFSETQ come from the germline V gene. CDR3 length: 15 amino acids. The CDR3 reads CASSLDGYSNQPQHF. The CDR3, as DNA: TGCGCCAGCAGCTTGGACGGGTATAGCAATCAGCCCCAGCATTTT.

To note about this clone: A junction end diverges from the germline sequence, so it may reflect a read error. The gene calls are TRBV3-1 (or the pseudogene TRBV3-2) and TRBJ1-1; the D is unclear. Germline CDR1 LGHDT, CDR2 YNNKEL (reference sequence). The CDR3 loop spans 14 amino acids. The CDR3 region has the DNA TGTGCCAGCAGCCAAGAATACGGGAACTCTGAAGCTTTCTTT. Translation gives CASSQEYGNSEAFF.

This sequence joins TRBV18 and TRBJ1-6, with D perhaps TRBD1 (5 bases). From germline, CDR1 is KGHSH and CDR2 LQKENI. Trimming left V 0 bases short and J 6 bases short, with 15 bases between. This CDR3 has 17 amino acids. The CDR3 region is CASSPPMAVTANSPLHF. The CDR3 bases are TGTGCCAGCTCACCACCTATGGCCGTGACAGCTAATTCACCCCTCCACTTT.

CDR3 sequence reads: CSVLRLAGKDRGDTQYF. Here the CDR3 DNA reads TGCAGCGTTCTACGACTAGCGGGCAAAGATCGGGGAGATACGCAGTATTTT. The V and J genes are TRBV29-1 and TRBJ2-3, with TRBD2 identical over 10 bases. Germline CDR1 is SQVTM and CDR2 is ANQGSEA. This CDR3 has 17 amino acids. V gave up 5 bases and J gave up 5 bases; unmatched junction bases: 16.